What follows are 29 T cell receptor beta chains derived from one specimen sequenced in a study of CD8 T cells in ankylosing spondylitis (dated by TCRdb to about 2017). Overall study results and their limits: A TCR beta motif of roughly 8 highly homologous amino acid variants appeared characteristic of blood from ankylosing spondylitis patients.

Receptor libraries were prepared by 5' RACE. Data came from an Illumina HiSeq 2500. TCRdb ran its own pipeline on the public reads, namely fastp trimming at Q25 and MiXCR clone calling, and kept in-frame beta chains. Each entry is one CDR3 protein sequence, shown with its most common DNA and genes. This sample is represented by fewer than 400,000 distinct CDR3 sequences; about 22% of them were singletons. The ten largest clones represent about a sixth of the sample. Which antigens these TCRs recognize remains unknown. The sample taken for sequencing was blood, either unsorted or a sorted T cell fraction (not recorded which). The receptors stem from a male donor with ankylosing spondylitis.

This clonotype was observed a handful of times. The chain is built from TRBV10-3 and TRBJ2-1; 11 bases are a match to TRBD2. This CDR3 contains 17 residues. The germline V gene encodes CDR1 ENHRY and CDR2 SYGVKD. Germline trimming cut 7 bases from V and 0 bases from J; bases unmatched to any gene: 8. The CDR3 region has the DNA TGTGCCATCAAGACTAGCGGGATTAATAGCTCCTACAATGAGCAGTTCTTC. It translates to CAIKTSGINSSYNEQFF.

This clonotype occurred many times. V and J are TRBV5-1 and TRBJ2-5, with D unresolved. Between the trimmed V and J ends, which lost 5 bases and 4 bases, there was a span of 12 bases. The germline gives CDR1 SGHRS, CDR2 YFSETQ. The CDR3 loop spans 13 amino acids. CDR3 protein: CASSVALGETQYF. CDR3 nucleotides: TGCGCCAGCAGTGTGGCTCTCGGAGAGACCCAGTACTTC. Looking up the rest from reference TRBV5-1 and TRBJ2-5 gives the full variable domain: KAGVTQTPRYLIKTRGQQVTLSCSPISGHRSVSWYQQTPGQGLQFLFEYFSETQRNKGNFPGRFSGRQFSNSRSEMNVSTLELGDSALYLCASSVALGETQYFGPGTRLLVL.

The chain links TRBV4-2 to TRBJ2-5, with D perhaps matching TRBD2 (6 bases). The germline V gene encodes CDR1 LGHNA and CDR2 YNFKEQ. The CDR3 totals 14 residues. V was clipped by 1 base and J by 5 bases, with 11 bases between them. The CDR3 spells CASSQGHGSETQYF. The CDR3 bases are TGTGCCAGCAGCCAAGGGCACGGGAGTGAGACCCAGTACTTC.

The chain links TRBV10-3 to TRBJ2-5; TRBD1 or TRBD2 may be the D gene (5 bases each). V lost 10 bases and J 5 bases, leaving 17 bases between the germline ends. CDR1 is ENHRY, CDR2 SYGVKD, per germline. This CDR3 is 13 amino acids long. DNA for the CDR3: TGTGCCACCAGAAAACAGGACTCGGAGACCCAGTACTTC. Translated, it gives CATRKQDSETQYF.

This clonotype was recorded a few times. This chain links TRBV19 with TRBJ2-1; 9 bases are a match to TRBD2. The ends lost 7 bases at V and 3 bases at J; junction bases unmatched: 4. This CDR3 has 14 residues. Germline values: CDR1 LNHDA, CDR2 SQIVND (reference sequence). The CDR3 DNA reads as TGTGCCAGTACCGCGACTAGCGGCTACAATGAGCAGTTCTTC. Its protein product is CASTATSGYNEQFF.

The chain has TRBV6-5 and TRBJ1-5; D uncertain. The CDR3 extends over 14 amino acids. The V end was cut by 0 bases, the J end by 7 bases, with 10 bases between. Germline CDR1 is MNHEY and CDR2 is SVGAGI. In DNA, the CDR3 is TGTGCCAGCAGTTACTCGTCGGGGATGCAGCCCCAGCATTTT. Protein sequence: CASSYSSGMQPQHF.

J is TRBJ1-6 and V is TRBV20-1, with 9 bases matching TRBD1. CDR1 DFQATT and CDR2 SNEGSKA come from the germline V gene (reference sequence). The CDR3 sequence is 13 residues long. J gave up 8 bases and V 6 bases, and 5 bases lay outside the gene matches. The DNA of the CDR3 is TGCAGTGCCATCGGACAGGGGTATTCACCCCTCCACTTT. It encodes CSAIGQGYSPLHF.

V usage is TRBV12-3 or TRBV12-4 and J usage is TRBJ2-2, with D possibly being TRBD1 (6 bases). This CDR3 spans 13 amino acids. Trimming cost V 5 bases and J 7 bases, with 11 bases left between them. CDR3 coding DNA: TGTGCCAGCAGTCACACAGGGCACGGGGAGCTGTTTTTT. Translated: CASSHTGHGELFF.

The table lists this clonotype with a few counts. The chain employs TRBV29-1 and TRBJ2-1, with 10 bases that match TRBD2. J was trimmed by 8 bases and V by 5 bases; bases with no gene match: 15. CDR1 and CDR2 from the germline V gene are SQVTM and ANQGSEA. The CDR3 contains 16 residues. CDR3 residues: CSVLHLLAGVSDEQFF. In DNA form, the CDR3 reads TGCAGCGTTCTCCATCTTCTAGCGGGAGTTTCGGATGAGCAGTTCTTC.

This clonotype has a handful of counts. The chain is built from TRBV29-1 and TRBJ2-7; either TRBD1 or TRBD2 may fit D (5 bases each). There are 12 residues in the CDR3. V shed 8 bases and J shed 0 bases, with 11 bases lying between them. Looked up from germline, CDR1 is SQVTM and CDR2 is ANQGSEA. In nucleotides, the CDR3 is TGCAGCTGCCGGGACGACTCCTACGAGCAGTACTTC. Translating gives CSCRDDSYEQYF.

This clonotype occurred a few times. The rearrangement joins TRBV12-3 or TRBV12-4 to TRBJ2-7, with 10 nucleotides matching TRBD1. The CDR3 spans 20 residues. The V segment lost 6 bases and the J segment 3 bases; nucleotides outside the gene matches: 23. CDR3 bases: TGTGCCAGCAGCTGGGGACCGGGACAGGGGAGGAGTCGCTCCTACTACGAGCAGTACTTC. Translation gives CASSWGPGQGRSRSYYEQYF.

The rearrangement uses TRBV12-3 or TRBV12-4 and TRBJ2-1; TRBD1 agrees at 8 bases. There are 15 residues in the CDR3. The V and J ends lost 7 bases and 8 bases, in that order; junction bases with no gene match: 13. CDR3 bases: TGTGCCAGCACCCTATACGGTGACAGGGGCCATGAGCAGTTCTTC. Amino acid sequence: CASTLYGDRGHEQFF.

This clonotype was seen a handful of times. The J gene is TRBJ2-5, the V gene TRBV4-1; D uncertain. V dropped 0 bases and J dropped 7 bases, with 9 bases sitting between them. There are 13 residues in the CDR3. CDR1 and CDR2 (germline): MGHRA, YSYEKL. This CDR3 reads CASSQESIGTQYF. As DNA, the CDR3 is TGCGCCAGCAGCCAAGAGAGTATTGGGACCCAGTACTTC.

This clonotype turned up a few times. This chain connects TRBV12-3 or TRBV12-4 to TRBJ2-7, with a tentative D call TRBD2 (7 bases). The CDR3 runs 15 residues. The V end lost 2 bases, the J end lost 3 bases, and 14 bases lay between the germline ends. CDR3 DNA sequence: TGTGCCAGCAGTTTACCCGCGCGGGGGCTCTACGAGCAGTACTTC. As protein: CASSLPARGLYEQYF.

This CDR3 reads CASSLVLGPDTQYF. CDR3 in DNA: TGTGCCAGCAGCTTGGTACTGGGCCCAGATACGCAGTATTTT. The chain has TRBV7-2 and TRBJ2-3; unclear D gene. The germline CDR1 and CDR2 sequences are SGHTA and FQGNSA. This CDR3 region has 14 residues. The V and J ends lost 3 bases and 4 bases respectively, with 11 bases between them.

This clonotype occurred a few times. J is TRBJ2-7 and V is TRBV7-2; D call uncertain. The germline V gene encodes CDR1 SGHTA and CDR2 FQGNSA. With 4 bases removed from V and 3 bases from J, the gap between germline ends came to 4 bases. The CDR3 covers 11 residues. The CDR3 DNA reads TGTGCCAGCAGCTCCGTCTACGAGCAGTACTTC. Translation gives CASSSVYEQYF.

This clonotype was counted only a few times. This chain connects TRBV5-1 to TRBJ1-2; D is uncertain. The CDR3 totals 14 residues. Trimming left V 2 bases short and J 4 bases short, with 12 bases between. The V gene's germline CDR1 is SGHRS and CDR2 YFSETQ. The CDR3 sequence is CASSLGGNGYGYTF. Here the CDR3 DNA reads TGCGCCAGCAGCTTAGGCGGGAACGGCTATGGCTACACCTTC.

This clonotype was detected once. The genes are TRBV6-5 and TRBJ2-2; D is unclear. The CDR3 loop spans 15 amino acids. Deletions cut 2 bases from V and 4 bases from J, with 11 bases between. Germline CDR1 and CDR2: MNHEY and SVGAGI. For the CDR3, the DNA is TGTGCCAGCAGTTACGATTCCTGGGTCACCGGGGAGCTGTTTTTT. Translating it yields CASSYDSWVTGELFF.

The chain is built from TRBV12-3 or TRBV12-4 and TRBJ2-3; 9 positions match TRBD1. This CDR3 is 16 amino acids long. V gave up 6 bases and J gave up 5 bases; unmatched junction bases: 12. DNA of the CDR3: TGTGCCAGCAGCCGAAGTGCACAGGGGGCGGGAGATACGCAGTATTTT. Amino acids: CASSRSAQGAGDTQYF.

The chain links TRBV6-1 to TRBJ1-1; TRBD1 agrees at 8 bases. Per the germline V gene, CDR1 is MNHNS and CDR2 is SASEGT. Losses at the gene ends were 6 bases for V and 6 bases for J; bases not matched to a gene: 9. The CDR3 runs to 14 residues. CDR3 region: CASRGQGGYPEAFF. CDR3 coding DNA: TGTGCCAGCAGAGGACAGGGAGGATACCCTGAAGCTTTCTTT.

This clonotype was seen at least ten times. The chain uses TRBV7-9 and TRBJ2-1; D uncertain. The V end lost 2 bases, the J end lost 8 bases, and 7 bases lay between the germline ends. Germline V gene data show CDR1 as SEHNR and CDR2 as FQNEAQ (reference sequence). The CDR3 extends over 12 amino acids. The DNA of the CDR3 is TGTGCCAGCAGCTTACAGTCTGATGAGCAGTTCTTC. This codes for CASSLQSDEQFF.

In its sample, this clonotype was seen a few times. The chain couples TRBV29-1 to TRBJ1-5; possible D gene TRBD1, 5 bases. The V gene lost 5 bases and the J gene lost 6 bases, with 14 bases spanning the gap. Germline V gives CDR1 SQVTM, CDR2 ANQGSEA. CDR3 size: 13 residues. CDR3 region: CSVRQGDGQPQHF. The CDR3 coding sequence is TGCAGCGTTCGGCAGGGAGATGGTCAGCCCCAGCATTTT.

This clonotype was found a few times. The chain combines TRBV29-1 with TRBJ2-6; the D is unclear. The CDR3 consists of 13 residues. Trimming removed 5 bases from V and 4 bases from J, with 9 bases in between. Germline V gives CDR1 SQVTM, CDR2 ANQGSEA. CDR3 sequence: CSVNTAGANVLTF. The DNA of the CDR3 is TGCAGCGTTAACACTGCAGGGGCCAACGTCCTGACTTTC.

V is TRBV11-3 and J is TRBJ2-1; a possible D gene is TRBD1 (5 bases). The germline CDR1 and CDR2 sequences are SGHNT and YENEEA. The CDR3 totals 15 residues. The V gene lost 2 bases and the J gene lost 5 bases, with 13 bases spanning the gap. CDR3 in DNA: TGTGCCAGCAGCTTACGGGCAGGGTCCGACAATGAGCAGTTCTTC. The encoded protein is CASSLRAGSDNEQFF.

This clonotype was detected a few times. This chain uses TRBV7-9 with TRBJ2-1; no definite D call. Germline V lookup: CDR1 SEHNR, CDR2 FQNEAQ (reference sequence). The CDR3 has 11 amino acids. Deletions cut 1 base from V and 10 bases from J, with 5 bases between. The CDR3 bases are TGTGCCAGCAGCTTAGAGGGAGAGCAGTTCTTC. This translates into CASSLEGEQFF.

This clonotype has just a few counts. The rearrangement uses TRBV5-1 and TRBJ2-3, with 13 bases fitting TRBD2. CDR3 size: 20 residues. The ends lost 4 bases at V and 4 bases at J; junction bases unmatched: 18. From germline, CDR1 is SGHRS and CDR2 YFSETQ. CDR3 sequence (DNA): TGCGCCAGCAGCGGTAGCCCGGGACTAGCGGGAAGGTCAGATGCAGATACGCAGTATTTT. Its protein product is CASSGSPGLAGRSDADTQYF. Drawing the rest from reference TRBV5-1 and TRBJ2-3, the complete variable domain is KAGVTQTPRYLIKTRGQQVTLSCSPISGHRSVSWYQQTPGQGLQFLFEYFSETQRNKGNFPGRFSGRQFSNSRSEMNVSTLELGDSALYLCASSGSPGLAGRSDADTQYFGPGTRLTVL.

This clonotype was counted a few times. The chain combines TRBV20-1 with TRBJ2-3; TRBD2 is a possible D gene (5 bases). This CDR3 spans 17 amino acids. The germline V gene has CDR1 DFQATT and CDR2 SNEGSKA (reference sequence). Trimming stripped 6 bases from V and 2 bases from J, with 24 bases between. This CDR3 reads CSAVNSKLVGSTDTQYF. CDR3 DNA sequence: TGCAGTGCCGTAAACTCCAAACTAGTAGGCTCCACAGATACGCAGTATTTT.

In its sample, this clonotype was seen a few times. This chain connects TRBV3-1 to TRBJ2-1; 12 positions match TRBD2. The CDR3 is 19 amino acids. Trimming took 1 base from V and 0 from J; bases not matched to a gene: 7. In germline, CDR1 is LGHDT, CDR2 YNNKEL (reference sequence). The DNA for the CDR3 is TGTGCCAGCAGCCAAGTTGTAGGACTAGCGGGAAGCTCCTACAATGAGCAGTTCTTC. Protein sequence: CASSQVVGLAGSSYNEQFF.

The chain employs TRBV20-1 and TRBJ1-5, with TRBD1 identical over 9 bases. The V segment lost 1 base and the J segment 4 bases; nucleotides outside the gene matches: 5. Per the germline V gene, CDR1 is DFQATT and CDR2 is SNEGSKA (reference sequence). CDR3 length: 15 residues. The CDR3 nucleotides are TGCAGTGCTAGAGTGACAGGGGGATGGAATCAGCCCCAGCATTTT. It encodes CSARVTGGWNQPQHF.